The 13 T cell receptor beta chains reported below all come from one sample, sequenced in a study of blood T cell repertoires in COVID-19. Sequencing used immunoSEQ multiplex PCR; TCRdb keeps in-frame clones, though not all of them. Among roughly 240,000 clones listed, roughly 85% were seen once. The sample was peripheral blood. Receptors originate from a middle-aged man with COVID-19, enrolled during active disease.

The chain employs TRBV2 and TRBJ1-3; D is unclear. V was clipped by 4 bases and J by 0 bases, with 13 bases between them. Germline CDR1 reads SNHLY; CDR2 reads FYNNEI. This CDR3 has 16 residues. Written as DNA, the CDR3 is TGTGCCAGCAGTGTTAACAGTAGAGTCTCTGGAAACACCATATATTTT. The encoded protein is CASSVNSRVSGNTIYF.

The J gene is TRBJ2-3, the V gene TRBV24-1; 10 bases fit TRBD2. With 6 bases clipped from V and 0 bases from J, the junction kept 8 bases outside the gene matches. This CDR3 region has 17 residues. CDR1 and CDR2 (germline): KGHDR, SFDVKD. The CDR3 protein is CATSSPSGSYSTDTQYF. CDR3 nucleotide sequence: TGTGCCACCAGTTCGCCTAGCGGGAGTTATAGCACAGATACGCAGTATTTT.

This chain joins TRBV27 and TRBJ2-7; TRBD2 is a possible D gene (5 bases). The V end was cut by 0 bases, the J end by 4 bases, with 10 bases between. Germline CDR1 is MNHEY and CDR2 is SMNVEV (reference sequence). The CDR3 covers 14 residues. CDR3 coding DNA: TGTGCCAGCAGTTTATCGGGTAGCGTTTACGAGCAGTACTTC. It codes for CASSLSGSVYEQYF.

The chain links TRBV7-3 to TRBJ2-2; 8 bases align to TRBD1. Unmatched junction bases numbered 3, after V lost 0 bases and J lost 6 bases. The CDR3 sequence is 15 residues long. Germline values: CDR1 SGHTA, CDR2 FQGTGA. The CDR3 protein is CASSLTTGAPGELFF. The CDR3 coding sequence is TGTGCCAGCAGCTTAACGACAGGGGCCCCCGGGGAGCTGTTTTTT.

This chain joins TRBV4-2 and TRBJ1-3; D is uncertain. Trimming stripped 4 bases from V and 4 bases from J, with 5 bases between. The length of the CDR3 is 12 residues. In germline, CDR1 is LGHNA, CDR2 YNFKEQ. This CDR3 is CASSLQGNTIYF. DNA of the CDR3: TGTGCCAGCAGCCTCCAGGGAAACACCATATATTTT.

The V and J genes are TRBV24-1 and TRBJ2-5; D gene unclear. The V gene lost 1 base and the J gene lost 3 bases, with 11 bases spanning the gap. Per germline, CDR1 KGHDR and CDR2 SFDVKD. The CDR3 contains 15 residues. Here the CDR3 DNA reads TGTGCCACCAGTGATTTAGGAAGAGGCAAAGAGACCCAGTACTTC. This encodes CATSDLGRGKETQYF.

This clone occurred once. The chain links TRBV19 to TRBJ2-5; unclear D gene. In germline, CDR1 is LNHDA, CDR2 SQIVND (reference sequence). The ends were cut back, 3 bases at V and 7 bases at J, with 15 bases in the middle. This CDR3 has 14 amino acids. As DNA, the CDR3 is TGTGCCAGTAGTATGCGTAGAGGTTTAGGGACCCAGTACTTC. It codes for CASSMRRGLGTQYF.

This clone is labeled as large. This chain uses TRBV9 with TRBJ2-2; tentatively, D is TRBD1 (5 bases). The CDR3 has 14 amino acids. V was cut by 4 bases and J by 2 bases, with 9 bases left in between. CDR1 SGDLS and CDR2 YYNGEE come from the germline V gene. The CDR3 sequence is CASSTGHNTGELFF. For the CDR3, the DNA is TGTGCCAGCAGCACCGGACACAACACCGGGGAGCTGTTTTTT. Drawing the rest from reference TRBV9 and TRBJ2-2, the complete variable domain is DSGVTQTPKHLITATGQRVTLRCSPRSGDLSVYWYQQSLDQGLQFLIQYYNGEERAKGNILERFSAQQFPDLHSELNLSSLELGDSALYFCASSTGHNTGELFFGEGSRLTVL.

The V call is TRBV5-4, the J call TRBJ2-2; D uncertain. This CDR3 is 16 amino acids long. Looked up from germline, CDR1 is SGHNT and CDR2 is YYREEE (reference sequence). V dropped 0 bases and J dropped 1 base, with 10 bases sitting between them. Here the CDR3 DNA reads TGTGCCAGCAGCTTGGACAGACGAAGGAACACCGGGGAGCTGTTTTTT. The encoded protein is CASSLDRRRNTGELFF.

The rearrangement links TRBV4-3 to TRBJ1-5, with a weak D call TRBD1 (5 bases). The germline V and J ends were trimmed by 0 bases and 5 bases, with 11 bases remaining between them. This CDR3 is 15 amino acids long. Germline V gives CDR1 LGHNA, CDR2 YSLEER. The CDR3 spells CASSQDVVGHQPQHF. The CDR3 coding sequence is TGCGCCAGCAGCCAAGATGTGGTGGGGCATCAGCCCCAGCATTTT.

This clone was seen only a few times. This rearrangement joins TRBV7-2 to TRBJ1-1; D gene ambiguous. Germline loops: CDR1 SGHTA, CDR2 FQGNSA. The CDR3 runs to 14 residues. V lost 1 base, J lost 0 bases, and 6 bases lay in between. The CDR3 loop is CASSLDGMNTEAFF. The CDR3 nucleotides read TGTGCCAGCAGCTTAGACGGGATGAACACTGAAGCTTTCTTT.

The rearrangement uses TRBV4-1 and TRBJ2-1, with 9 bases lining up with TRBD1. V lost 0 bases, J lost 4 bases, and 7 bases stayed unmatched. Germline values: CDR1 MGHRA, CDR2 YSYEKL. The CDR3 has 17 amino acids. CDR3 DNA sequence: TGCGCCAGCAGCCAAGATCTAGACAGGGGGAGGTACAATGAGCAGTTCTTC. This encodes CASSQDLDRGRYNEQFF.

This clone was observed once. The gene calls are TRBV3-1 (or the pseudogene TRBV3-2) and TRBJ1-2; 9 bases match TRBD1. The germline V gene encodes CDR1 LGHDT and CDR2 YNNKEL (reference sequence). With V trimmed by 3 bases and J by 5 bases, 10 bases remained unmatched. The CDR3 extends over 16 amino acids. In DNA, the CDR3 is TGTGCCAGCAGCCACCGGGACAGGGCTCCCTTTTATGGCTACACCTTC. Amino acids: CASSHRDRAPFYGYTF.